Below, 7 T cell receptor beta chains from the same sample are listed, as sequenced in a study of blood T cell repertoires in COVID-19. Here immunoSEQ multiplex PCR was the method, and the copy in TCRdb shows in-frame clones only, minus some. Of approximately 190,000 clones in the sample, about four fifths were seen once. The sample was peripheral blood. These receptors all come from a man in his 60s with acute or convalescent COVID-19.

The chain has TRBV5-4 and TRBJ2-1; D is possibly TRBD1 (6 bases). This CDR3 contains 15 residues. V lost 0 bases to trimming and J lost 5 bases, with 12 bases between them. CDR1 SGHNT and CDR2 YYREEE come from the germline V gene (reference sequence). In DNA form, the CDR3 reads TGTGCCAGCAGCTTGGTGGGCAGGGGAGACAATGAGCAGTTCTTC. It yields the protein CASSLVGRGDNEQFF.

This chain connects TRBV19 to TRBJ1-2, with D possibly matching TRBD1 (6 bases). V was trimmed by 6 bases and J by 2 bases, leaving 13 bases between them. Germline-derived CDR1 and CDR2 are LNHDA and SQIVND (reference sequence). This CDR3 comprises 14 residues. CDR3 amino acids: CASSYRDINYGYTF. The CDR3 DNA reads as TGTGCCAGTAGCTACAGGGATATCAACTATGGCTACACCTTC. The full variable domain, with the rest looked up from reference TRBV19 and TRBJ1-2, is DGGITQSPKYLFRKEGQNVTLSCEQNLNHDAMYWYRQDPGQGLRLIYYSQIVNDFQKGDIAEGYSVSREKKESFPLTVTSAQKNPTAFYLCASSYRDINYGYTFGSGTRLTVV.

This clone occurred a few times. CDR3 loop: CASSVPGLAAYNEQFF. In DNA, the CDR3 is TGTGCCAGCAGCGTCCCGGGACTAGCGGCCTACAATGAGCAGTTCTTC. The chain joins TRBV9 to TRBJ2-1; TRBD2 agrees at 11 bases. This CDR3 is 16 amino acids long. The germline V gene encodes CDR1 SGDLS and CDR2 YYNGEE. The ends lost 2 bases at V and 2 bases at J; junction bases unmatched: 3.

The rearrangement links TRBV6-1 to TRBJ1-2; D gene uncertain. The ends were cut back, 2 bases at V and 8 bases at J, with 9 bases in the middle. The CDR3 is 12 residues long. Germline V gene lookup returns CDR1 MNHNS and CDR2 SASEGT. CDR3: CASSETVWGYTF. CDR3 DNA: TGTGCCAGCAGTGAAACTGTGTGGGGCTACACCTTC.

This clone showed up many times. J is TRBJ1-6 and V is TRBV7-9, with 7 bases fitting TRBD1. Losses at the gene ends were 3 bases for V and 9 bases for J; bases not matched to a gene: 8. Germline V gene lookup returns CDR1 SEHNR and CDR2 FQNEAQ (reference sequence). This CDR3 spans 15 amino acids. CDR3 residues: CASSLTGLDGSPLHF. CDR3 DNA: TGTGCCAGCAGCTTGACAGGGTTGGATGGTTCACCCCTCCACTTT. The full variable domain, completed using reference TRBV7-9 and TRBJ1-6, is DTGVSQNPRHKITKRGQNVTFRCDPISEHNRLYWYRQTLGQGPEFLTYFQNEAQLEKSRLLSDRFSAERPKGSFSTLEIQRTEQGDSAMYLCASSLTGLDGSPLHFGNGTRLTVT.

The V call is TRBV5-1, the J call TRBJ1-3, with 7 nucleotides matching TRBD1. Germline assignment: CDR1 SGHRS and CDR2 YFSETQ. After removal of 1 base from V and 4 bases from J, the junction contained 14 bases not matched to a gene. CDR3 length: 18 residues. The CDR3 nucleotides are TGCGCCAGCAGCTTGTGGGGTCCCGACAGGGCCTCCGGAAACACCATATATTTT. It encodes CASSLWGPDRASGNTIYF.

The chain uses TRBV11-3 and TRBJ2-7; TRBD2 aligns across 7 bases. Germline V gene sequence: CDR1 SGHNT, CDR2 YENEEA. V lost 6 bases, J lost 6 bases, and 8 bases stayed unmatched. The CDR3 runs 13 residues. The CDR3 protein is CASRRLAPPEQYF. In DNA form, the CDR3 reads TGTGCCAGCAGGAGACTAGCCCCCCCCGAGCAGTACTTC.